The sequence of this TCR beta chain was determined in a study of CD4 T cells in relation to SARS-CoV-2 and coronaviruses. Study background: ViraFEST: approximately ten-day antigen culture of PBMCs, then TCR beta CDR3 sequencing. Convalescent donors were aged about 21 to 80, with median approximately 42 years.

On this clone itself: The antigen remains unidentified.

Assay used: immunoSEQ multiplex PCR; TCRdb lists only in-frame clones, some missing. The sample includes about 43,000 clones, roughly 87% of them seen just once. Trimming left V 4 bases short and J 3 bases short, with 10 bases between. Germline V CDR1 and CDR2: MNHEY, SVGAGI. The CDR3 is made up of 13 amino acids. Naive or memory CD4+ cells were cultured 1:1 with T cell-depleted PBMCs plus CEF. The sequenced sample consisted of naive CD4+ T cells from PBMCs, cultured in vitro. Subset defined: naive CD4+ T cells isolated by negative enrichment. The V call is TRBV6-5, the J call TRBJ2-7, with TRBD1 as a possible D gene (6 bases). This receptor was taken from an adult with COVID-19. The CDR3 is CASSSGTYYEQYF. The CDR3 DNA follows: TGTGCCAGCAGTTCCGGGACATACTACGAGCAGTACTTC.